This T cell receptor beta chain derives from a study of blood T cell repertoires in COVID-19. Study information: PBMCs, B-cell-depleted T cells, or T cells were the source of the cDNA or gDNA that made up the material.

This CDR3 has 14 amino acids. CDR1 and CDR2 (germline): SGHKS, YYEKEE (reference sequence). The ends lost 1 base at V and 7 bases at J; junction bases unmatched: 3. Profiling relied on immunoSEQ multiplex PCR, and the TCRdb table lists in-frame clones only, not all of them. The sample records about 270,000 clones, under 95% being singletons. Recruitment covered 25 or so US areas and drew participants whose ages spanned roughly 18 to 100 years. Participants' reported clinical history set cohort assignment. A PCR-confirmed or clinician-diagnosed COVID-19 case had contacted exposed participants within 2 weeks of entry. This clone appeared a few times.

This TCR came from a man in his forties or fifties who had been exposed to COVID-19. The sequenced sample consisted of PBMCs or T cells enriched from blood (not recorded which). The chain recombines TRBV5-5 with TRBJ2-1, with TRBD2 matching 9 bases. The CDR3 DNA reads as TGTGCCAGCAGCTTGTTGCGGGAGGGGAATGAGCAGTTCTTC. It specifies CASSLLREGNEQFF.